These 13 T cell receptor beta chains originate from one sample sequenced in a study of regulatory T cells in long-lasting Graves disease. Building of the TCR beta libraries involved iRepertoire HTBI primers and Arm-PCR of CDR3 regions. TCRdb processed the multiplex PCR reads anew with MiXCR; each CDR3 protein has one entry. The profile shows hundreds of thousands of distinct CDR3 sequences, about 16% of them singletons. This sample's time point: newly diagnosed GD, antithyroid drugs for less than 3 months. The TCR library was made from RNA extracted from PBMCs. The sample was peripheral blood mononuclear cells (PBMCs), taken at new diagnosis, from a patient treated with antithyroid drugs. The receptors come from a female donor with Graves disease.

The V and J genes are TRBV9 and TRBJ2-1; TRBD1 agrees at 9 bases. Germline assignment: CDR1 SGDLS and CDR2 YYNGEE. Trimming removed 4 bases from V and 7 bases from J; junction bases left unmatched: 6. This CDR3 comprises 14 residues. CDR3 loop: CASSRDRVGNEQFF. Here the CDR3 DNA reads TGTGCCAGCAGCAGGGACAGGGTGGGTAATGAGCAGTTCTTC. The full variable domain, in which reference TRBV9 and TRBJ2-1 provide the parts outside the CDR3, is DSGVTQTPKHLITATGQRVTLRCSPRSGDLSVYWYQQSLDQGLQFLIQYYNGEERAKGNILERFSAQQFPDLHSELNLSSLELGDSALYFCASSRDRVGNEQFFGPGTRLTVL.

This clonotype was counted only a few times. The chain recombines TRBV2 with TRBJ2-5; D call uncertain. The CDR3 spans 11 residues. The germline gives CDR1 SNHLY, CDR2 FYNNEI. V was pared by 7 bases and J by 4 bases, with 7 bases between. The CDR3 region has the DNA TGTGCCAGCAAAACGCCAGAGACCCAGTACTTC. Protein sequence: CASKTPETQYF. The variable domain in full, completed from reference TRBV2 and TRBJ2-5, reads EPEVTQTPSHQVTQMGQEVILRCVPISNHLYFYWYRQILGQKVEFLVSFYNNEISEKSEIFDDQFSVERPDGSNFTLKIRSTKLEDSAMYFCASKTPETQYFGPGTRLLVL.

As regards this clonotype: Given a far larger clone just one base away, this is likely a sequencing read error. This chain links TRBV4-1 with TRBJ2-1; perhaps TRBD2 as D (6 bases). The J call is doubtful: the DNA matches TRBJ2-5 better. The germline V gene has CDR1 MGHRA and CDR2 YSYEKL. The CDR3 sequence is 14 residues long. CDR3 bases: TGCGCCAGCAGCCCGCCACAAGCGGGAGAGACCCAGTACTTC. The encoded protein is CASSPPQAGETQYF.

The gene calls are TRBV6-2 or TRBV6-3 and TRBJ2-5; maybe TRBD1 (6 bases). The length of the CDR3 is 14 residues. Trimming took 1 base from V and 5 from J, leaving 11 bases between them. Germline CDR1 is MNHEY and CDR2 is SVGEGT. The CDR3 DNA reads TGTGCCAGCAGTTACTTACAGGGAGTGGAGACCCAGTACTTC. Translating it yields CASSYLQGVETQYF.

This clonotype was detected many times. CDR3 nucleotide sequence: TGTGCCAGCAGGGACAGGCCCCCGACAGATACGCAGTATTTT. This translates into CASRDRPPTDTQYF. V and J are TRBV6-1 and TRBJ2-3, with 7 bases that match TRBD1. From germline, CDR1 is MNHNS and CDR2 SASEGT. Germline trimming cut 6 bases from V and 3 bases from J; bases unmatched to any gene: 6. There are 14 residues in the CDR3.

This clonotype was seen a single time. Being one base from a much bigger clone, this may be a read error. V usage is TRBV12-3 or TRBV12-4 and J usage is TRBJ2-7, with 7 positions matching TRBD1. V lost 6 bases and J lost 1; bases outside the gene matches: 3. CDR3 length equals 13 residues. CDR3 sequence reads: CASRPGQSYEQYF. CDR3 nucleotide sequence: TGTGCCAGCAGGCCGGGACAGTCCTACGAGCAGTACTTC.

This clonotype came up many times. CDR3 sequence: CSAGGQAGQETQYF. CDR3 in DNA: TGCAGTGCTGGAGGACAGGCTGGGCAAGAGACCCAGTACTTC. V and J are TRBV20-1 and TRBJ2-5, with 7 bases matching TRBD1. Per germline, CDR1 DFQATT and CDR2 SNEGSKA (reference sequence). The J segment lost 2 bases and the V segment lost 5 bases, leaving 8 bases of the junction unmatched. CDR3 length equals 14 residues.

The chain couples TRBV20-1 to TRBJ2-1; the D gene could be TRBD1 or TRBD2 (5 bases each). The CDR3 is made up of 12 amino acids. Trimming removed 7 bases at V and 3 bases at J, with 10 bases between. In germline, CDR1 is DFQATT, CDR2 SNEGSKA (reference sequence). CDR3 bases: TGCAGTGGGGAGAGGGGCTACAATGAGCAGTTCTTC. It is translated as CSGERGYNEQFF.

This clonotype was counted ten times or more. This sequence joins TRBV7-9 and TRBJ1-5, with D possibly being TRBD1 (5 bases). The CDR3 consists of 14 residues. Trimming pared 5 bases from V and 0 bases from J, leaving 8 bases between. Germline loops: CDR1 SEHNR, CDR2 FQNEAQ (reference sequence). CDR3: CASSTGLSNQPQHF. The CDR3 DNA sequence: TGTGCCAGCAGCACAGGTCTTAGCAATCAGCCCCAGCATTTT.

This clonotype appeared a single time. The chain carries TRBV5-1 and TRBJ1-1, with 7 bases fitting TRBD1. The CDR3 is 15 residues long. Germline V gene lookup returns CDR1 SGHRS and CDR2 YFSETQ. The ends lost 4 bases at V and 0 bases at J; junction bases unmatched: 6. For the CDR3, the DNA is TGCGCCAGCAGCCGAGGGGGCAACATGAACACTGAAGCTTTCTTT. Amino acids: CASSRGGNMNTEAFF. Together with reference TRBV5-1 and TRBJ1-1, the CDR3 gives the full variable domain: KAGVTQTPRYLIKTRGQQVTLSCSPISGHRSVSWYQQTPGQGLQFLFEYFSETQRNKGNFPGRFSGRQFSNSRSEMNVSTLELGDSALYLCASSRGGNMNTEAFFGQGTRLTVV.

This clonotype was observed at least ten times. The V call is TRBV12-3 or TRBV12-4, the J call TRBJ2-3, with 10 bases aligning to TRBD1. There are 17 residues in the CDR3. V lost 7 bases to trimming and J lost 1 base; unmatched junction nucleotides: 11. CDR3 sequence: CASTDVLGQGGTDTQYF. The CDR3 region has the DNA TGTGCCAGCACCGACGTTCTAGGACAGGGGGGCACAGATACGCAGTATTTT.

This clonotype was found many times. The rearrangement joins TRBV7-8 to TRBJ2-7; D perhaps matches TRBD2 (5 bases). V was clipped by 5 bases and J by 2 bases, with 13 bases between them. The CDR3 is 14 amino acids. The germline CDR1 and CDR2 sequences are SGHVS and FQNEAQ. The CDR3 sequence: CASSRIAPPYEQYF. CDR3 bases: TGTGCCAGCAGCCGAATAGCGCCACCCTACGAGCAGTACTTC.

The J gene is TRBJ1-2, the V gene TRBV2; 8 bases are a match to TRBD1. V was clipped by 4 bases and J by 3 bases; unmatched bases: 4. Germline assignment: CDR1 SNHLY and CDR2 FYNNEI. The CDR3 has 14 amino acids. This chain's CDR3 is CASSVQGADYGYTF. CDR3 nucleotides: TGTGCCAGCAGTGTTCAGGGGGCGGACTATGGCTACACCTTC.